A selection of T cell receptor beta chains follows, all from one sample in a study of shared clonotypes between healthy human individuals. This table comes from immunoSEQ multiplex PCR, and its TCRdb copy is limited to in-frame clones, with some not included. The sample consists of about 1 million clones, approximately 68% of them appearing once. Sequences were obtained from memory CD4+ T cells sorted from blood. These receptors were collected from a man younger than 35 in good health. Both conserved end residues are part of each CDR3.

J: TRBJ1-1; V: TRBV5-1; CDR3: CASSLAVDMNTEAFF
J: TRBJ2-3; V: TRBV7-8; CDR3: CASSSFLAGGRLDTQYF
J: TRBJ1-2; V: TRBV28; CDR3: CASRLGRFNYGYTF
J: TRBJ2-1; V: TRBV9; CDR3: CASSGTGFSYNEQFF
J: TRBJ1-2; V: TRBV6-5; CDR3: CASSYSNNSPYGYTF
J: TRBJ2-7; V: TRBV7-6; CDR3: CASSLGSGASYEQYF
J: TRBJ1-6; V: TRBV6-5; CDR3: CASSLSGYNSPLHF
J: TRBJ2-5; V: TRBV6-5; CDR3: CASSTGTGGETQYF
J: TRBJ1-1; V: TRBV29-1; CDR3: CSVSGLGRRENTEAFF
J: TRBJ2-7; V: TRBV29-1; CDR3: CSVHSGGEQYF
J: TRBJ2-7; V: TRBV7-9; CDR3: CASSPVGGEREAYEQYF
J: TRBJ2-7; V: TRBV5-1; CDR3: CASSLYVGSYEQYF
J: TRBJ1-1; V: TRBV7-2; CDR3: CASSLGASQAFF
J: TRBJ2-1; V: TRBV7-2; CDR3: CASSFPGQGMGEQFF
J: TRBJ2-7; V: TRBV29-1; CDR3: CSVVNQGSEQYF
J: TRBJ1-1; V: TRBV5-5; CDR3: CASSLSSSTEAFF
J: TRBJ2-1; V: TRBV14; CDR3: CASSQVRLAGGSDYNEQFF
J: TRBJ1-1; V: TRBV18; CDR3: CASSPPSGTEAFF
J: TRBJ2-4; V: TRBV19; CDR3: CASSETGFGKNIQYF
J: TRBJ2-3; V: TRBV13; CDR3: CASSSTGQFSRGPITDTQYF
J: TRBJ2-7; V: TRBV10-1; CDR3: CATGLCEQYF
J: TRBJ1-6; V: TRBV7-9; CDR3: CASSLEQYNSPLHF
J: TRBJ1-1; V: TRBV6-6; CDR3: CASRGTGRDEAFF
J: TRBJ1-6; V: TRBV4-1; CDR3: CASSQGVQASSYNSPLHF
J: TRBJ2-7; V: TRBV7-2; CDR3: CASCSSEQYF
J: TRBJ2-5; V: TRBV5-8; CDR3: CASRSRWGSGGPSLEETQYF
J: TRBJ2-7; V: TRBV28; CDR3: CASRFGLPGSYEQYF
J: TRBJ2-1; V: TRBV5-1; CDR3: CASSLRSLPGLAGVYNEQFF
J: TRBJ2-7; V: TRBV5-4; CDR3: CASSLGRTSYEQYF
J: TRBJ2-5; V: TRBV7-9; CDR3: CASSLGFGTSGSLWETQYF
J: TRBJ2-1; V: TRBV9; CDR3: CASSVKERGDYNEQFF
J: TRBJ1-2; V: TRBV27; CDR3: CASSYYYGYTF
J: TRBJ1-6; V: TRBV27; CDR3: CASSLQGADVTSPLHF
J: TRBJ2-1; V: TRBV5-6; CDR3: CASSTDRVTLYNEQFF
J: TRBJ1-6; V: TRBV5-1; CDR3: CASSPVTSGSPLHF